This is a list of T cell receptor beta chains from one sample in a study of T-cell memory formation after mild COVID-19. One entry per CDR3 protein, called by TCRdb with MiXCR from the 5' RACE reads. Seen here are about 440,000 distinct CDR3 sequences, approximately 20% observed once, and the top ten hold 8.4%. Input material: PBMCs or a T cell subset sorted from them (not recorded which). The source of these receptors is an adult woman who had mild COVID-19 (a few samples of this study predate the infection). Cell type and time point are not known. The CDR3 runs from the conserved cysteine through the conserved F or W. The order of the fields is CDR3 DNA, CDR3 protein, clone size, J gene, D gene, V gene. D genes are given only for firm matches. Clone size is given for some rows only: seen once, a few or many times, or a class if the clone is expanded.

CDR3 DNA: TGTGCCAGCAGCCGACAGGGGAAGTACGAGCAGTACTTC
CDR3 protein: CASSRQGKYEQYF
clone size: NA
J gene: TRBJ2-7
D gene: TRBD1
V gene: TRBV3-1

CDR3 DNA: TGTGCCAGCAGCTTAGTCCCGGGACAGGTGAACACTGAAGCTTTCTTT
CDR3 protein: CASSLVPGQVNTEAFF
clone size: NA
J gene: TRBJ1-1
D gene: TRBD1
V gene: TRBV7-9

CDR3 DNA: TGTGCCAGCAACGACGCCCTGTTTGGGGCCAACGTCCTGACTTTC
CDR3 protein: CASNDALFGANVLTF
clone size: NA
J gene: TRBJ2-6
D gene: NA
V gene: TRBV5-4

CDR3 DNA: TGTGCCAGCAGCTTGGAGGGGAGTAGCGGGGGTCCCCGGGAGACCCAGTACTTC
CDR3 protein: CASSLEGSSGGPRETQYF
clone size: once
J gene: TRBJ2-5
D gene: TRBD2
V gene: TRBV5-8

CDR3 DNA: TGTGCCAGCAGCTCACAGGGTTACGGGGAGCTGTTTTTT
CDR3 protein: CASSSQGYGELFF
clone size: many
J gene: TRBJ2-2
D gene: NA
V gene: TRBV7-9

CDR3 DNA: TGTGCCAGCAGCTTAGCGGAGGGGGGGGCCCCCACAGATACGCAGTATTTT
CDR3 protein: CASSLAEGGAPTDTQYF
clone size: few
J gene: TRBJ2-3
D gene: NA
V gene: TRBV7-2

CDR3 DNA: TGCGCCAGCAGCTTGACTAGCGGGGGAGATACGCAGTATTTT
CDR3 protein: CASSLTSGGDTQYF
clone size: NA
J gene: TRBJ2-3
D gene: TRBD2
V gene: TRBV5-1

CDR3 DNA: TGTGCCAGCAGCAAAGGGACAGCCTATGGCTACACCTTC
CDR3 protein: CASSKGTAYGYTF
clone size: NA
J gene: TRBJ1-2
D gene: TRBD1
V gene: TRBV12-3/TRBV12-4

CDR3 DNA: TGTGCCAGCAGCTCGAGCGCCACTTTTCACTCCAGCACCATATATTTT
CDR3 protein: CASSSSATFHSSTIYF
clone size: few
J gene: TRBJ1-3
D gene: NA
V gene: TRBV7-9

CDR3 DNA: TGTGCCAGCAGCTTAGAGGTGGGAGCGATAGATACGCAGTATTTT
CDR3 protein: CASSLEVGAIDTQYF
clone size: many
J gene: TRBJ2-3
D gene: NA
V gene: TRBV7-2

CDR3 DNA: TGTGCCAGCAGCTCGGACAGGAAGTCCGGGGAGCTGTTTTTT
CDR3 protein: CASSSDRKSGELFF
clone size: NA
J gene: TRBJ2-2
D gene: TRBD1
V gene: TRBV13

CDR3 DNA: TGCAGTGCTCTAACTAGCGGCACAGATACGCAGTATTTT
CDR3 protein: CSALTSGTDTQYF
clone size: NA
J gene: TRBJ2-3
D gene: TRBD2
V gene: TRBV20-1

CDR3 DNA: TGTGCCAGCTCAACGGACTATTCCAGCACAGATACGCAGTATTTT
CDR3 protein: CASSTDYSSTDTQYF
clone size: many
J gene: TRBJ2-3
D gene: NA
V gene: TRBV18

CDR3 DNA: TGTGCCAGCAGCTTGGACACAGCAAACGTCCTGACTTTC
CDR3 protein: CASSLDTANVLTF
clone size: NA
J gene: TRBJ2-6
D gene: NA
V gene: TRBV7-2

CDR3 DNA: TGCAGCGTCATGACAGCTCTGAACACTGAAGCTTTCTTT
CDR3 protein: CSVMTALNTEAFF
clone size: NA
J gene: TRBJ1-1
D gene: NA
V gene: TRBV29-1

CDR3 DNA: TGTGCCATCAGTGGGACTAGCGGGAGTTACGAGCAGTACTTC
CDR3 protein: CAISGTSGSYEQYF
clone size: NA
J gene: TRBJ2-7
D gene: TRBD2
V gene: TRBV10-3

CDR3 DNA: TGTGCCAGCAGCTCCGGGACACTCCAAGAGACCCAGTACTTC
CDR3 protein: CASSSGTLQETQYF
clone size: NA
J gene: TRBJ2-5
D gene: NA
V gene: TRBV5-6

CDR3 DNA: TGTGCCAGCAGCTTAGCCCAAAGCAGCGGGAGGTCGTGGGTTCATACGCAGTATTTT
CDR3 protein: CASSLAQSSGRSWVHTQYF
clone size: few
J gene: TRBJ2-3
D gene: TRBD2
V gene: TRBV7-2

CDR3 DNA: TGTGCCAGCAGTCGGACAGGGCCCTACGAGCAGTACTTC
CDR3 protein: CASSRTGPYEQYF
clone size: NA
J gene: TRBJ2-7
D gene: TRBD1
V gene: TRBV6-5

CDR3 DNA: TGTGCCAGCAGCATGGCCGGGGGGACAGGGTCGAATGAGCAGTTCTTC
CDR3 protein: CASSMAGGTGSNEQFF
clone size: NA
J gene: TRBJ2-1
D gene: TRBD1
V gene: TRBV7-3

CDR3 DNA: TGTGCCAGCTCACCGATGGGACAGGGGGACTCGCAGGCTTTCTTT
CDR3 protein: CASSPMGQGDSQAFF
clone size: NA
J gene: TRBJ1-1
D gene: TRBD1
V gene: TRBV18

CDR3 DNA: TGCGCCAGCAGCTACCTCCGGGACAGGGGGCCACGGGACACTGAAGCTTTCTTT
CDR3 protein: CASSYLRDRGPRDTEAFF
clone size: many
J gene: TRBJ1-1
D gene: TRBD1
V gene: TRBV5-1

CDR3 DNA: TGCGCCAGCAGCCTGACCGGGGCCGAGGAAAAACTGTTTTTT
CDR3 protein: CASSLTGAEEKLFF
clone size: NA
J gene: TRBJ1-4
D gene: NA
V gene: TRBV5-1

CDR3 DNA: TGTGCCAGCTGGAAAGGGAGGCCTAGCACAGATACGCAGTATTTT
CDR3 protein: CASWKGRPSTDTQYF
clone size: few
J gene: TRBJ2-3
D gene: NA
V gene: TRBV6-2/TRBV6-3

CDR3 DNA: TGTGCCAGCAGCCTCCCGGGTGTGATGGACACTGAAGCTTTCTTT
CDR3 protein: CASSLPGVMDTEAFF
clone size: few
J gene: TRBJ1-1
D gene: NA
V gene: TRBV7-9

CDR3 DNA: TGTGCCAGCAGCCCGCCGGGACTAGCGGGAGACGAGCAGTACTTC
CDR3 protein: CASSPPGLAGDEQYF
clone size: few
J gene: TRBJ2-7
D gene: TRBD2
V gene: TRBV7-8

CDR3 DNA: TGTGCCAGCAGTCCGTCGACAGGGGGGGACGAGCAGTACTTC
CDR3 protein: CASSPSTGGDEQYF
clone size: NA
J gene: TRBJ2-7
D gene: TRBD1
V gene: TRBV28

CDR3 DNA: TGTGCCAGAAGCGTAGTGCCCGGGGGGAGCACAGATACGCAGTATTTT
CDR3 protein: CARSVVPGGSTDTQYF
clone size: NA
J gene: TRBJ2-3
D gene: TRBD2
V gene: TRBV9

CDR3 DNA: TGTGCCAGCAGCTTAGGGCTAGAGGGGACCGAGCAGTACTTC
CDR3 protein: CASSLGLEGTEQYF
clone size: NA
J gene: TRBJ2-7
D gene: NA
V gene: TRBV7-9

CDR3 DNA: TGCAGTGCTAGAGATTTTCAGGGAAGGGCCTACGAGCAGTACTTC
CDR3 protein: CSARDFQGRAYEQYF
clone size: few
J gene: TRBJ2-7
D gene: NA
V gene: TRBV20-1

CDR3 DNA: TGTGCCACCAGTGATTCTAGGGGGCCCCAGCCCCAGCATTTT
CDR3 protein: CATSDSRGPQPQHF
clone size: few
J gene: TRBJ1-5
D gene: TRBD1
V gene: TRBV24-1

CDR3 DNA: TGTGCCAGCAGTTTGGTGCGCGGCAGAGAAATGAACACTGAAGCTTTCTTT
CDR3 protein: CASSLVRGREMNTEAFF
clone size: few
J gene: TRBJ1-1
D gene: NA
V gene: TRBV28

CDR3 DNA: TGTGCCAGCAGCTCCACCGGGACTAGCGGGGGGGCGGGTTGGTTCTTC
CDR3 protein: CASSSTGTSGGAGWFF
clone size: NA
J gene: TRBJ2-1
D gene: TRBD2
V gene: TRBV7-2

CDR3 DNA: TGTGCCAGCAGCTTAGGGGGTAGTCAGCCCCAGCATTTT
CDR3 protein: CASSLGGSQPQHF
clone size: few
J gene: TRBJ1-5
D gene: NA
V gene: TRBV7-9

CDR3 DNA: TGTGCCAGTACCGGGACAGGGGTCTCTAACTATGGCTACACCTTC
CDR3 protein: CASTGTGVSNYGYTF
clone size: few
J gene: TRBJ1-2
D gene: TRBD1
V gene: TRBV6-5

CDR3 DNA: TGTGCCAGCAGTCTGACAGGGGACCCTGAAGCTTTCTTT
CDR3 protein: CASSLTGDPEAFF
clone size: NA
J gene: TRBJ1-1
D gene: TRBD1
V gene: TRBV12-3/TRBV12-4

CDR3 DNA: TGTGCCAGTAGCAACCGACAGGGCGAGCAGTACTTC
CDR3 protein: CASSNRQGEQYF
clone size: NA
J gene: TRBJ2-7
D gene: TRBD1
V gene: TRBV19

CDR3 DNA: TGTGCCAGCAGTTCGGGACAGCGGGAGACCCAGTACTTC
CDR3 protein: CASSSGQRETQYF
clone size: few
J gene: TRBJ2-5
D gene: TRBD1
V gene: TRBV28

CDR3 DNA: TGTGCCAGCAGCGTAGGGGCTAGCGGGTTGAGCTCCTACGAGCAGTACTTC
CDR3 protein: CASSVGASGLSSYEQYF
clone size: NA
J gene: TRBJ2-7
D gene: TRBD2
V gene: TRBV9

CDR3 DNA: TGCAGTGCTAGAGTGGGTAGCGCGGAAGAGACCCAGTACTTC
CDR3 protein: CSARVGSAEETQYF
clone size: many
J gene: TRBJ2-5
D gene: NA
V gene: TRBV20-1

CDR3 DNA: TGTGCCAGCAGCTTAGGAGGGGGCTGGACTGAAGCTTTCTTT
CDR3 protein: CASSLGGGWTEAFF
clone size: few
J gene: TRBJ1-1
D gene: TRBD1
V gene: TRBV7-8

CDR3 DNA: TGTGCCATCAGTGATTCGGCCTCTAACTATGGCTACACCTTC
CDR3 protein: CAISDSASNYGYTF
clone size: few
J gene: TRBJ1-2
D gene: NA
V gene: TRBV10-3

CDR3 DNA: TGTGCCAGCAGCTTAGACCTGACAACCAATGAGCAGTTCTTC
CDR3 protein: CASSLDLTTNEQFF
clone size: many
J gene: TRBJ2-1
D gene: NA
V gene: TRBV7-2

CDR3 DNA: TGTGCCAGCAGTTACCTGCGACTAGCGTATGCAGATACGCAGTATTTT
CDR3 protein: CASSYLRLAYADTQYF
clone size: few
J gene: TRBJ2-3
D gene: TRBD2
V gene: TRBV6-2/TRBV6-3

CDR3 DNA: TGCAGTGCTCCGGACCCGGGCTATGGCTACACCTTC
CDR3 protein: CSAPDPGYGYTF
clone size: NA
J gene: TRBJ1-2
D gene: NA
V gene: TRBV20-1

CDR3 DNA: TGCAGCGTTTATTCCTTCGTGGACAGGGGGTCCTACGAGCAGTACTTC
CDR3 protein: CSVYSFVDRGSYEQYF
clone size: few
J gene: TRBJ2-7
D gene: TRBD1
V gene: TRBV29-1

CDR3 DNA: TGTGCCAGCAGTCCCCCGGAGACACTAGCGGGGTTCACAGATACGCAGTATTTT
CDR3 protein: CASSPPETLAGFTDTQYF
clone size: NA
J gene: TRBJ2-3
D gene: TRBD2
V gene: TRBV27

CDR3 DNA: TGCGCCAGCAGCCAAGAATACCTAGCGGGGATATACCAAGAGACCCAGTACTTC
CDR3 protein: CASSQEYLAGIYQETQYF
clone size: few
J gene: TRBJ2-5
D gene: TRBD2
V gene: TRBV4-1

CDR3 DNA: TGTGCCAGCACCCGACAGGGGTACTCCTACGAGCAGTACTTC
CDR3 protein: CASTRQGYSYEQYF
clone size: few
J gene: TRBJ2-7
D gene: TRBD1
V gene: TRBV12-3/TRBV12-4

CDR3 DNA: TGTGCCAGCGTTAGGACTAGCGGGAGAAGAGTGCAGTATTTT
CDR3 protein: CASVRTSGRRVQYF
clone size: NA
J gene: TRBJ2-3
D gene: TRBD2
V gene: TRBV6-2/TRBV6-3

CDR3 DNA: TGTGCCAGCAGCGCCCAGGGACTAGCGGGAGGGGGTGAGCAGTACTTC
CDR3 protein: CASSAQGLAGGGEQYF
clone size: NA
J gene: TRBJ2-7
D gene: TRBD2
V gene: TRBV9

CDR3 DNA: TGTGCCAGCAGCCATTGGCGGGGGACTAGCGGAGGGAACCCTGGGGAGCAGTACTTC
CDR3 protein: CASSHWRGTSGGNPGEQYF
clone size: NA
J gene: TRBJ2-7
D gene: TRBD2
V gene: TRBV14

CDR3 DNA: TGCGCCAGCAGCGGGCTTTACGGGGATACGCAGTATTTT
CDR3 protein: CASSGLYGDTQYF
clone size: few
J gene: TRBJ2-3
D gene: NA
V gene: TRBV5-1

CDR3 DNA: TGTGCCAGCAGCCCTCTCGCGGGACCTGTCGGGGAGCAGTACTTC
CDR3 protein: CASSPLAGPVGEQYF
clone size: NA
J gene: TRBJ2-7
D gene: NA
V gene: TRBV13

CDR3 DNA: TGCAGCGTCATGGGTCCCATGATACAAGAGGCCCAGTACTTC
CDR3 protein: CSVMGPMIQEAQYF
clone size: few
J gene: TRBJ2-5
D gene: NA
V gene: TRBV29-1

CDR3 DNA: TGTGCCAGCAGCCAAGAATGGGACTACCGCACAGATACGCAGTATTTT
CDR3 protein: CASSQEWDYRTDTQYF
clone size: few
J gene: TRBJ2-3
D gene: TRBD2
V gene: TRBV4-2

CDR3 DNA: TGTGCCAGCAGCCAGACAGGTGGTGGAGCTTTCTTT
CDR3 protein: CASSQTGGGAFF
clone size: NA
J gene: TRBJ1-1
D gene: NA
V gene: TRBV12-3/TRBV12-4

CDR3 DNA: TGTGCCAGCAGCCGCCTGACGACGGGGGGCACAGATACGCAGTATTTT
CDR3 protein: CASSRLTTGGTDTQYF
clone size: few
J gene: TRBJ2-3
D gene: NA
V gene: TRBV3-1

CDR3 DNA: TGTGCCAGCAGCCAGAGTGGGGCCCTAAATGAAAAACTGTTTTTT
CDR3 protein: CASSQSGALNEKLFF
clone size: few
J gene: TRBJ1-4
D gene: NA
V gene: TRBV4-2

CDR3 DNA: TGTGCCAGCAGTTTTTCCCCGGTCTGGACTAGCGGTCAAAAGGGGGAAGTCGCAGATACGCAGTATTTT
CDR3 protein: CASSFSPVWTSGQKGEVADTQYF
clone size: NA
J gene: TRBJ2-3
D gene: TRBD2
V gene: TRBV12-3/TRBV12-4